These 23 T cell receptor beta chains came from one sample sequenced in a study of blood T cells in healthy people across ages. For the second PCR, which ran for roughly 7 to 11 cycles, a sample-barcoded 5' primer and a J-beta primer mix were used. TCRdb recomputed calls from the 5' RACE reads with MiXCR, one row per CDR3 protein. The table lists around 1,000,000 distinct CDR3 sequences, 20% to 25% of them singletons. These records were also assigned to another study, of T cells of mothers and their children.

Sequencing used blood. These receptors were obtained from a girl aged 2 to 9 in good health.

The genes are TRBV13 and TRBJ1-2; D may be TRBD1 (6 bases). In germline, CDR1 is PRHDT, CDR2 FYEKMQ (reference sequence). This CDR3 has 17 residues. V was cut by 0 bases and J by 7 bases, with 21 bases left in between. The CDR3 DNA sequence: TGTGCCAGCAGCTTAGGTTTTACAGGGAGCGCGATATCTGGCTACACCTTC. Protein product: CASSLGFTGSAISGYTF.

This clonotype came up a few times. The chain combines TRBV6-5 with TRBJ2-5, with D tentatively TRBD1 (5 bases). The CDR3 loop spans 15 amino acids. The germline V and J ends were trimmed by 6 bases and 7 bases, with 21 bases remaining between them. Germline V gene data show CDR1 as MNHEY and CDR2 as SVGAGI. Written as DNA, the CDR3 is TGTGCCAGCAGCTTTGAGACAGTCCCTGTGGGGACCCAGTACTTC. Protein: CASSFETVPVGTQYF.

This chain links TRBV20-1 with TRBJ2-5; 13 nucleotides match TRBD2. The V gene end was trimmed by 6 bases and the J gene end by 5 bases; junction bases not matched to a gene: 6. The length of the CDR3 is 14 residues. CDR1 and CDR2 from the germline V gene are DFQATT and SNEGSKA (reference sequence). The CDR3 protein is CSATSGRGSETQYF. CDR3 sequence (DNA): TGCAGTGCAACTAGCGGGAGGGGGTCTGAGACCCAGTACTTC.

The chain employs TRBV6-1 and TRBJ2-1; D gene unclear. V lost 6 bases to trimming and J lost 1 base, with 7 bases between them. Germline values: CDR1 MNHNS, CDR2 SASEGT. The CDR3 extends over 13 amino acids. The chain's CDR3 is CASRALSYNEQFF. The CDR3 DNA reads TGTGCCAGCAGGGCCTTATCCTACAATGAGCAGTTCTTC.

The CDR3 DNA sequence: TGTGCCAGCAGCCGAGGGGGACACGAGCAGTACTTC. This encodes CASSRGGHEQYF. The V call is TRBV3-1, the J call TRBJ2-5, with D perhaps matching TRBD1 (6 bases). Gene TRBJ2-7 matches the end of the DNA better, so the J call may be wrong. There are 12 residues in the CDR3. CDR1 is LGHDT, CDR2 YNNKEL, per germline (reference sequence).

This chain uses TRBV20-1 with TRBJ2-3, with D perhaps assigned TRBD1 or TRBD2 (5 bases each). Trimming took 6 bases from V and 1 from J, leaving 11 bases between them. The germline V gene has CDR1 DFQATT and CDR2 SNEGSKA (reference sequence). There are 13 residues in the CDR3. CDR3 in amino acids: CSALRDGTDTQYF. The CDR3 DNA is TGCAGTGCCCTTAGGGACGGCACAGATACGCAGTATTTT.

The chain is built from TRBV3-1 and TRBJ2-7; D ambiguous. This CDR3 is 14 amino acids long. From germline, CDR1 is LGHDT and CDR2 YNNKEL (reference sequence). Trimming removed 1 base at V and 2 bases at J, with 9 bases between. The CDR3 region has the DNA TGTGCCAGCAGCCAAGTGAAAGTTCCCTACGAGCAGTACTTC. It yields the protein CASSQVKVPYEQYF.

The chain combines TRBV2 with TRBJ1-6, with D perhaps TRBD1 (5 bases). Per germline, CDR1 SNHLY and CDR2 FYNNEI. V dropped 9 bases and J dropped 7 bases, with 13 bases sitting between them. The CDR3 sequence is 13 residues long. The CDR3 sequence is CASDRDGNSPLHF. The DNA for the CDR3 is TGTGCCAGTGATAGGGACGGGAATTCACCCCTCCACTTT.

The gene calls are TRBV3-1 and TRBJ1-4, with no clear D. Trimming shortened V by 3 bases and J by 0 bases, and 8 bases separated the two germline ends. The CDR3 loop spans 15 amino acids. Germline V gene data show CDR1 as LGHDT and CDR2 as YNNKEL (reference sequence). The CDR3 here is CASSHTRATNEKLFF. The CDR3 DNA sequence: TGTGCCAGCAGCCATACCCGTGCAACTAATGAAAAACTGTTTTTT.

The CDR3: CATSDAGLDIDTQYF. The CDR3 bases are TGTGCCACCAGTGACGCGGGACTAGATATCGATACGCAGTATTTT. V usage is TRBV24-1 and J usage is TRBJ2-3; TRBD2 agrees at 8 bases. Trimming cost V 4 bases and J 6 bases; bases outside gene matches: 8. Germline assignment: CDR1 KGHDR and CDR2 SFDVKD. The CDR3 runs to 15 residues.

This clonotype was seen more than once but under ten times. The conserved phenylalanine or tryptophan is not found at the CDR3 terminus, so this likely reflects a read error. The chain is built from TRBV29-1 and TRBJ2-5; D is undetermined. Germline CDR1 and CDR2: SQVTM and ANQGSEA. The CDR3 has 14 residues. Trimming shortened V by 3 bases and J by 1 base, and 12 bases separated the two germline ends. This CDR3 is CSVEIAGTQETQYL. In nucleotides, the CDR3 is TGCAGCGTTGAGATTGCAGGCACCCAAGAGACCCAGTACCTC.

V usage is TRBV3-1 and J usage is TRBJ2-4; a weak D match, TRBD2 (6 bases). Looked up from germline, CDR1 is LGHDT and CDR2 is YNNKEL (reference sequence). Trimming cost V 4 bases and J 6 bases, with 16 bases left between them. The CDR3 is 15 amino acids. CDR3 sequence reads: CASSPSFGSGNIQYF. CDR3 DNA sequence: TGTGCCAGCAGCCCAAGTTTCGGGAGTGGAAACATTCAGTACTTC.

The chain is built from TRBV29-1 and TRBJ2-5, with TRBD1 as a possible D gene (6 bases). Per the germline V gene, CDR1 is SQVTM and CDR2 is ANQGSEA. The V and J ends lost 7 bases and 4 bases respectively, with 16 bases between them. This CDR3 comprises 13 residues. For the CDR3, the DNA is TGCAGCGGGACACAGGGATTTCCAGAGACCCAGTACTTC. This sequence encodes CSGTQGFPETQYF. The complete variable domain, with remaining parts taken from reference TRBV29-1 and TRBJ2-5, reads SAVISQKPSRDICQRGTSLTIQCQVDSQVTMMFWYRQQPGQSLTLIATANQGSEATYESGFVIDKFPISRPNLTFSTLTVSNMSPEDSSIYLCSGTQGFPETQYFGPGTRLLVL.

The rearrangement uses TRBV12-3 or TRBV12-4 and TRBJ2-5; D gene uncertain. CDR3 length: 14 amino acids. Trimming stripped 5 bases from V and 4 bases from J, with 14 bases between. CDR3: CASSHTGMGETQYF. The CDR3 region has the DNA TGTGCCAGCAGTCATACTGGTATGGGAGAGACCCAGTACTTC.

The V call is TRBV12-3 or TRBV12-4, the J call TRBJ2-1, with TRBD2 identical over 9 bases. The CDR3 spans 15 residues. Trimming removed 6 bases from V and 8 bases from J; junction bases left unmatched: 11. The DNA for the CDR3 is TGTGCCAGCAGCCTGATAGCGGGAGTTAGTGATGAGCAGTTCTTC. This gives the protein CASSLIAGVSDEQFF.

The genes are TRBV5-1 and TRBJ2-3, with 7 bases aligning to TRBD2. From germline, CDR1 is SGHRS and CDR2 YFSETQ. V was clipped by 2 bases and J by 2 bases; unmatched bases: 11. The CDR3 is made up of 17 amino acids. For the CDR3, the DNA is TGCGCCAGCAGCTTAGGTACAGCGGGGCGCTCCACAGATACGCAGTATTTT. Protein product: CASSLGTAGRSTDTQYF.

In its sample, this clonotype was seen a few times. The rearrangement uses TRBV12-3 or TRBV12-4 and TRBJ2-5; D might be TRBD1 or TRBD2, each matching 5 bases. The CDR3 contains 13 residues. V gave up 3 bases and J gave up 7 bases, with 12 bases separating them. The CDR3 reads CASSFNERGTQYF. CDR3 DNA: TGTGCCAGCAGTTTCAATGAGAGGGGGACCCAGTACTTC.

The rearrangement links TRBV7-9 to TRBJ1-1, with D perhaps matching TRBD1 (6 bases). Trimming pared 3 bases from V and 5 bases from J, leaving 10 bases between. This CDR3 has 13 amino acids. CDR1 is SEHNR, CDR2 FQNEAQ, per germline (reference sequence). The CDR3 here is CASSFPGETEAFF. In DNA form, the CDR3 reads TGTGCCAGCAGCTTCCCAGGGGAAACTGAAGCTTTCTTT.

This sequence joins TRBV25-1 and TRBJ2-7, with D perhaps TRBD1 or TRBD2 (6 bases each). There are 14 residues in the CDR3. Trimming pared 3 bases from V and 4 bases from J, leaving 13 bases between. In germline, CDR1 is MGHDK, CDR2 SYGVNS. CDR3 bases: TGTGCCAGCAGTGATCGAGGGGGGTGGTACGAGCAGTACTTC. Amino acid sequence: CASSDRGGWYEQYF.

This clonotype appeared a single time. The chain is built from TRBV5-5 and TRBJ2-3; TRBD2 agrees at 7 bases. Germline V gene data show CDR1 as SGHKS and CDR2 as YYEKEE (reference sequence). The V and J ends lost 5 bases and 4 bases, in that order; junction bases with no gene match: 7. The CDR3 spans 14 residues. The CDR3 sequence: CASRGGSPPDTQYF. CDR3 in DNA: TGTGCCAGCAGGGGGGGGAGTCCCCCAGATACGCAGTATTTT.

A few counts support this clonotype. The J gene is TRBJ2-5, the V gene TRBV2, with D perhaps matching TRBD1 (6 bases). Between the trimmed V and J ends, which lost 6 bases and 1 base, there was a span of 9 bases. CDR3 size: 13 residues. In germline, CDR1 is SNHLY, CDR2 FYNNEI. This CDR3 is CASRGQRQETQYF. DNA for the CDR3: TGTGCCAGCAGAGGACAGCGCCAAGAGACCCAGTACTTC.

The chain couples TRBV24-1 to TRBJ2-3, with 10 nucleotides matching TRBD1. The V gene's germline CDR1 is KGHDR and CDR2 SFDVKD. The CDR3 is made up of 15 amino acids. Trimming removed 3 bases from V and 5 bases from J; junction bases left unmatched: 4. The CDR3 is CATSDDGTGEDTQYF. CDR3 DNA: TGTGCCACCAGTGATGACGGGACAGGGGAAGATACGCAGTATTTT.

Concerning this clonotype: At one end the junction does not follow the germline gene, possibly because of a read error. The CDR3 spells CASGATSGIPYKQHF. For the CDR3, the DNA is TGTGCCAGCGGTGCGACTAGCGGGATCCCATACAAGCAGCACTTC. The chain has TRBV6-2 or TRBV6-3 and TRBJ2-7; TRBD2 matches 11 bases. Germline assignment: CDR1 MNHEY and CDR2 SVGEGT. The CDR3 contains 15 residues.